This T cell receptor (beta chain) comes out of a study of cytomegalovirus exposure and HLA in healthy donors. PCR employed 60 Vbeta and 13 Jbeta primers. TCRdb's copy holds only in-frame clones and misses some; the assay was immunoSEQ multiplex PCR. The data hold about 190,000 clones, with approximately 70% observed a single time. The CDR3 runs to 15 residues. V lost 2 bases and J lost 5; bases outside the gene matches: 6. The germline V gene encodes CDR1 SGHNT and CDR2 YYREEE (reference sequence). The source is a young woman in good health and CMV-seropositive. The sample consisted of PBMCs. This sequence joins TRBV5-4 and TRBJ2-5; 10 positions agree with TRBD2. DNA of the CDR3: TGTGCCAGCAGCTTAGCGGGAGGGCCGGGGGAGACCCAGTACTTC. It is translated as CASSLAGGPGETQYF.